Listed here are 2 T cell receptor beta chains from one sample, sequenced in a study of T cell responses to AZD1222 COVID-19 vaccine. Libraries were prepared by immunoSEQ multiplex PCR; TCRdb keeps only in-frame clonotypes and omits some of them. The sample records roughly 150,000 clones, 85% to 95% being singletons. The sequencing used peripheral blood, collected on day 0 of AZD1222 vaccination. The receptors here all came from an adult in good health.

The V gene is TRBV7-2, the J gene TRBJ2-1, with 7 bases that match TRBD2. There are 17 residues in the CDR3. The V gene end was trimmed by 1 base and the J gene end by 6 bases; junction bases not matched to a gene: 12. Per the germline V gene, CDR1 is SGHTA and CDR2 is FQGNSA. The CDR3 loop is CASSLVGSGKGVNEQFF. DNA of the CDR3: TGTGCCAGCAGCTTAGTCGGGAGCGGGAAAGGAGTCAATGAGCAGTTCTTC.

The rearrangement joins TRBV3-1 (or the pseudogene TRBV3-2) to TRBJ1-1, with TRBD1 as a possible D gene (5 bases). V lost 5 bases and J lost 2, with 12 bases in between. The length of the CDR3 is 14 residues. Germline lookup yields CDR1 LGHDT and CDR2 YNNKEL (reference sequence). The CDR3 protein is CASSYHGGNTEAFF. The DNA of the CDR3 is TGTGCCAGCAGCTACCATGGGGGTAACACTGAAGCTTTCTTT.